The source of this TCR beta chain is a study of tissue T cells after allogeneic stem cell transplantation. Findings and caveats of the study: Motif-based clustering found tissue-specific repertoire signatures shared across patients, though few clones were shared. The study did not identify alloreactive or antigen-specific tissue TCRs, and some clones might be persisting host cells. Anatomically similar tissues had similar TCR repertoires within each patient.

Sequenced by immunoSEQ multiplex PCR; TCRdb stores in-frame clones only, minus some. The table has some 670 clones, 40% to 60% seen once. V dropped 0 bases and J dropped 8; count of bases not matched to a gene: 7. Germline-derived CDR1 and CDR2 are NSHNY and SYGAGN. The CDR3 totals 15 residues. The sample's time point: mouse harvest day 14 after allogeneic transplant. Mouse grafts combined 10^7 T-cell-depleted bone marrow cells with 10^6 splenic CD5+ T cells. B6 (H2b) cells into BALB/c (H2d) mice; tissues taken at day 7 or 14. Comments on this clone: Its target is not known. The genes and germline here are from mouse. The CDR3 extends 1 residue past the end of the read, so its final part is completed from the germline J gene.

The genes are TRBV13-1 and TRBJ1-3; 8 bases are shared with TRBD1. This clonotype was sampled from a female BALB/c mouse given C57BL/6 T cells with graft-versus-host disease after an allogeneic hematopoietic cell transplant. Sequences were obtained from liver tissue. CDR3 amino acids: CASSDAGQGRHTLYF. The part of the CDR3 DNA that was read is TGTGCCAGCAGTGATGCAGGACAGGGTCGACATACGCTCTAT.